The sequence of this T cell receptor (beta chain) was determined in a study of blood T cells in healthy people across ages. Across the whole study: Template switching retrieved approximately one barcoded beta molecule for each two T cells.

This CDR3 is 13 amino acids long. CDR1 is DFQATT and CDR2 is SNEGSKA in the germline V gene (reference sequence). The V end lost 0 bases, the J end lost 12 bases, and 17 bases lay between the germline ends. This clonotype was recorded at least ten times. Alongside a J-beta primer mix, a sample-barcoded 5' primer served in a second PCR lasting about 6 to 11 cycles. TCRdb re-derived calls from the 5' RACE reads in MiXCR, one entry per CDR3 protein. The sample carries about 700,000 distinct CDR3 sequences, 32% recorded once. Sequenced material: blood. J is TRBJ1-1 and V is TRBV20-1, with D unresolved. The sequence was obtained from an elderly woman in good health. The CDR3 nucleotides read TGCAGTGCTAGAGATCTCGGCCGGAGGATGTCTTTCTTT. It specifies CSARDLGRRMSFF.